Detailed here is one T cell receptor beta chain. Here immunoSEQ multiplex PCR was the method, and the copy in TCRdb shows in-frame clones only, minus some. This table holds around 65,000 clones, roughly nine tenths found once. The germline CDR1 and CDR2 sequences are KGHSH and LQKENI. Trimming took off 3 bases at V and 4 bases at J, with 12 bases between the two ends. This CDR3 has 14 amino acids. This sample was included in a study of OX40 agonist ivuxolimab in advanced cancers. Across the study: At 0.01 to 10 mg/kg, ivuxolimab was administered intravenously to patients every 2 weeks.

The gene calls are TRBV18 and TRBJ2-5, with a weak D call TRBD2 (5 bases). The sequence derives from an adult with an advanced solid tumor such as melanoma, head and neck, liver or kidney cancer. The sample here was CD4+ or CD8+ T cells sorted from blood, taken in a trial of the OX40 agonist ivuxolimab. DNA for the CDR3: TGTGCCAGCTCACCTCTGGACCGGGGAGAGACCCAGTACTTC. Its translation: CASSPLDRGETQYF.